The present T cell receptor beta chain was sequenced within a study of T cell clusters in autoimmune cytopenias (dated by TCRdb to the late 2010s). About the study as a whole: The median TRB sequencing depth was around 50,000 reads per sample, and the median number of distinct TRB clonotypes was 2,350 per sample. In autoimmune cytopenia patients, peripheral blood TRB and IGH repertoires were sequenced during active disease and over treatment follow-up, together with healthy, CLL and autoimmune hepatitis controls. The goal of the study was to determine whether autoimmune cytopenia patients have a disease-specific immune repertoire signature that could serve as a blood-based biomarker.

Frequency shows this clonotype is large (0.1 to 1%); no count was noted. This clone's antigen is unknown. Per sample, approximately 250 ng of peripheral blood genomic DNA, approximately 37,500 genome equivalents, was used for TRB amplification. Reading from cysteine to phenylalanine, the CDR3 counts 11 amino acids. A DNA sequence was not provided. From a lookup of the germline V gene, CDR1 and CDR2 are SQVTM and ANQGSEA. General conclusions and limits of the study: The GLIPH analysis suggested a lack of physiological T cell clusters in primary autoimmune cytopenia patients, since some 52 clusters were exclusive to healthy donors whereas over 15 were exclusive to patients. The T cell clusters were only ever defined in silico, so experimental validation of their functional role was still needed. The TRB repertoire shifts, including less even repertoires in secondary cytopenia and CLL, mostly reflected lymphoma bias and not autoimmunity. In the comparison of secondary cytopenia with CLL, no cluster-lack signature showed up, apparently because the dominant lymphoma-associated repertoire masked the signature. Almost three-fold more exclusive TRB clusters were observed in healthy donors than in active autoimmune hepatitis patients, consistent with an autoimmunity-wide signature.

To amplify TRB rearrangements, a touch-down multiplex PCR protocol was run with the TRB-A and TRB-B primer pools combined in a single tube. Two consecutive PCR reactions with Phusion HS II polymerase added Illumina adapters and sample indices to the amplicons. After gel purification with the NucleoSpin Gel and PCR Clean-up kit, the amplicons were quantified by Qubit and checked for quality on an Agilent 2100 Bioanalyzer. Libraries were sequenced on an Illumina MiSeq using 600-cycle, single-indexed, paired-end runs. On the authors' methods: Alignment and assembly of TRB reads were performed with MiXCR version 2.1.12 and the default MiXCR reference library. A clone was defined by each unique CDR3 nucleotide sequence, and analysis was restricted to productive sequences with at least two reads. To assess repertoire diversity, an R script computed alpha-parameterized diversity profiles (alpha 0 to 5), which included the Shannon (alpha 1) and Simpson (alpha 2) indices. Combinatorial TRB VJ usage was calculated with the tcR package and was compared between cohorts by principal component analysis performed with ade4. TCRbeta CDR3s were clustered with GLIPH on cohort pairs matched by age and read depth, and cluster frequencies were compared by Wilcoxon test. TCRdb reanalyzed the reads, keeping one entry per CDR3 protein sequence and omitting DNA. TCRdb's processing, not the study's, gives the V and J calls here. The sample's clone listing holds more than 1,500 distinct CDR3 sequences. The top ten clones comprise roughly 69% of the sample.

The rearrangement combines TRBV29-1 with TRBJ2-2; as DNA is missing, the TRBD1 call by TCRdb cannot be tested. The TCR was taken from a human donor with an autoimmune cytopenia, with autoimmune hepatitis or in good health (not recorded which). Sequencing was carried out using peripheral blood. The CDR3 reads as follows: CSARGAGELFF.